This T cell receptor beta chain originates from a study of CD8 T cells in Susac syndrome. Study results and limitations: In its TCR sequencing and HLA analysis, the study acknowledged that the number of individuals was relatively small.

The CDR3 sequence is 12 residues long. Germline-derived CDR1 and CDR2 are DFQATT and SNEGSKA (reference sequence). Trimming removed 5 bases at V and 6 bases at J, with 13 bases between. The authors reverse transcribed 0.5 to 1 ug RNA with random hexamers. An immunoSEQ multiplex PCR amplified TCR beta CDR3 over 54 Vbeta and 13 Jbeta. TCRdb itself ran the immunoSEQ multiplex PCR reads through MiXCR, one entry per CDR3 protein. The data hold 150,000 to 200,000 distinct CDR3 sequences, with roughly 93% observed a single time. Sequencing targeted TCR beta in blood CD8+ and CD4+ T cells. Through negative isolation, CD4+ and CD8+ T cells were obtained, while TEMRA cells were enriched using FACS. With regard to this clonotype: Its antigen is currently unknown.

Sequenced material: CD4+ T cells from PBMCs. This sequence was found in a human donor in good health. The chain carries TRBV20-1 and TRBJ1-2, with a weak D call TRBD1 (6 bases). In nucleotides, the CDR3 is TGCAGTGCTTCCACAGGGCTGGATGGCTACACCTTC. Its translation is CSASTGLDGYTF.